These 30 T cell receptor beta chains originate from one sample sequenced in a study of Graves' ophthalmopathy and Graves' hyperthyroidism. Amplifying from RNA transcripts, the study obtained TCR beta CDR3 regions. HTBI-primed RT-PCR formed the first round, and a multiplex PCR formed the second. TCRdb itself ran the multiplex PCR reads through MiXCR, one entry per CDR3 protein. The sample has 1 million to 1.3 million distinct CDR3 sequences, about two fifths seen once. The sequenced material came from peripheral blood or thyroid tissue (not recorded which). The receptors were sampled from an adult man with Graves' hyperthyroidism.

V usage is TRBV29-1 and J usage is TRBJ2-7; D perhaps matches TRBD1 (6 bases). Germline V CDR1 and CDR2: SQVTM, ANQGSEA. The length of the CDR3 is 13 residues. Trimming stripped 7 bases from V and 1 base from J, with 14 bases between. The CDR3: CSAIQGDSYEQYF. The DNA of the CDR3 is TGCAGCGCTATACAGGGTGATTCCTACGAGCAGTACTTC.

The rearrangement uses TRBV7-7 and TRBJ2-5; 14 nucleotides agree with TRBD2. Germline loops: CDR1 SSHAT, CDR2 FNYEAQ (reference sequence). V was pared by 5 bases and J by 3 bases, with 8 bases of the junction left unmatched. The CDR3 has 17 residues. CDR3 nucleotides: TGTGCCAGCAGCCACAGGACTAGCGGGGGGAGGGAAGAGACCCAGTACTTC. It yields the protein CASSHRTSGGREETQYF.

V usage is TRBV20-1 and J usage is TRBJ1-1; weak D call: TRBD1 (5 bases). Germline CDR1 reads DFQATT; CDR2 reads SNEGSKA (reference sequence). The CDR3 totals 13 residues. V shed 5 bases and J shed 0 bases, with 10 bases lying between them. Written as DNA, the CDR3 is TGCAGTGCTTATGACAGCTTGAACACTGAAGCTTTCTTT. It codes for CSAYDSLNTEAFF.

The rearrangement uses TRBV20-1 and TRBJ1-1; a possible D gene is TRBD1 (6 bases). The CDR3 has 12 residues. V was clipped by 1 base and J by 11 bases, with 14 bases between them. CDR1 is DFQATT, CDR2 SNEGSKA, per germline (reference sequence). The CDR3 DNA reads as TGCAGTGCTAGAGTGGGGACATCAAATGCTTTCTTT. Translating it yields CSARVGTSNAFF.

The chain couples TRBV7-2 to TRBJ2-3; the D gene is possibly TRBD1 (6 bases). The CDR3 spans 14 residues. The V gene's germline CDR1 is SGHTA and CDR2 FQGNSA. V was pared by 4 bases and J by 4 bases, with 12 bases between. This CDR3 is CASSSQGRADTQYF. The CDR3 DNA reads as TGTGCCAGCAGCTCACAGGGTAGGGCAGATACGCAGTATTTT.

At least ten counts were recorded for this clonotype. The gene calls are TRBV19 and TRBJ2-7; 9 bases match TRBD2. The V and J ends lost 5 bases and 3 bases, in that order; junction bases with no gene match: 5. The CDR3 extends over 14 amino acids. The germline V gene encodes CDR1 LNHDA and CDR2 SQIVND (reference sequence). The CDR3 DNA reads as TGTGCCAGTAGTCAGCGGGAGGAAATCTACGAGCAGTACTTC. Its translation is CASSQREEIYEQYF.

The chain employs TRBV6-5 and TRBJ1-5; no definite D call. Germline V lookup: CDR1 MNHEY, CDR2 SVGAGI. The CDR3 extends over 15 amino acids. V lost 5 bases and J lost 1, with 12 bases in between. CDR3 sequence reads: CASSEVQISNQPQHF. CDR3 coding DNA: TGTGCCAGCAGTGAAGTACAGATCAGCAATCAGCCCCAGCATTTT.

The chain couples TRBV7-9 to TRBJ2-2, with 9 bases matching TRBD1. Germline CDR1 is SEHNR and CDR2 is FQNEAQ (reference sequence). V gave up 1 base and J gave up 4 bases; unmatched junction bases: 7. The length of the CDR3 is 17 residues. The CDR3 nucleotides read TGTGCCAGCAGCTTAGTGACCGGGACAGGGCTCACCGGGGAGCTGTTTTTT. It encodes CASSLVTGTGLTGELFF.

The chain has TRBV29-1 and TRBJ1-6; 7 bases align to TRBD1. V lost 8 bases, J lost 6 bases, and 7 bases stayed unmatched. Germline V gene lookup returns CDR1 SQVTM and CDR2 ANQGSEA. The CDR3 runs 13 residues. CDR3 in amino acids: CSLTGELNSPLHF. The DNA for the CDR3 is TGCAGCTTAACAGGGGAGCTTAATTCACCCCTCCACTTT.

This clonotype was observed a handful of times. The CDR3, as DNA: TGTGCCAGCAGCCGCCGCAGGGGTTATAATTCACCCCTCCACTTT. Encoded protein: CASSRRRGYNSPLHF. The chain has TRBV2 and TRBJ1-6, with D tentatively TRBD1 (6 bases). The V and J ends lost 6 bases and 4 bases respectively, with 13 bases between them. The CDR3 covers 15 residues. The germline gives CDR1 SNHLY, CDR2 FYNNEI.

The chain's CDR3 is CASSEDGSGQPQHF. The CDR3 nucleotides are TGCGCCAGCAGTGAGGACGGATCGGGTCAGCCCCAGCATTTT. The chain employs TRBV10-2 and TRBJ1-5; D is unresolved. CDR3 length: 14 residues. The ends were cut back, 2 bases at V and 6 bases at J, with 11 bases in the middle. The germline V gene encodes CDR1 WSHSY and CDR2 SAAADI.

The chain has TRBV29-1 and TRBJ2-7; the D gene is possibly TRBD2 (6 bases). The CDR3 has 15 residues. Germline V gene data show CDR1 as SQVTM and CDR2 as ANQGSEA. V gave up 4 bases and J gave up 2 bases, with 18 bases separating them. The CDR3 region has the DNA TGCAGCGTTGTGCCGGGAGCTTCTGGGACCTACGAGCAGTACTTC. Protein: CSVVPGASGTYEQYF.

The chain employs TRBV29-1 and TRBJ2-7; 12 positions match TRBD1. V was pared by 3 bases and J by 6 bases, with 6 bases of the junction left unmatched. Germline values: CDR1 SQVTM, CDR2 ANQGSEA. The length of the CDR3 is 14 residues. The CDR3 sequence is CSVDRGQGAFEQYF. The CDR3 DNA follows: TGCAGCGTTGACAGGGGACAGGGGGCGTTCGAGCAGTACTTC.

The gene calls are TRBV20-1 and TRBJ2-7; 7 bases agree with TRBD2. The germline V gene encodes CDR1 DFQATT and CDR2 SNEGSKA (reference sequence). The CDR3 has 15 amino acids. J lost 2 bases, V lost 7 bases, and 14 bases had no gene match. The CDR3 sequence is CSGLRSREGPYEQYF. In DNA form, the CDR3 reads TGCAGTGGTTTGAGGTCGAGGGAGGGTCCCTACGAGCAGTACTTC.

This clonotype showed up many times. The chain is built from TRBV12-3 or TRBV12-4 and TRBJ1-5; a possible D gene is TRBD1 (5 bases). This CDR3 has 14 residues. Trimming cost V 3 bases and J 6 bases, with 12 bases left between them. The CDR3 sequence is CASSFGRGSQPQHF. The DNA of the CDR3 is TGTGCCAGCAGTTTCGGTAGGGGATCTCAGCCCCAGCATTTT.

This clonotype was observed many times. The V gene is TRBV20-1, the J gene TRBJ2-7; 8 bases are shared with TRBD2. After removal of 4 bases from V and 2 bases from J, the junction contained 4 bases not matched to a gene. Germline CDR1 is DFQATT and CDR2 is SNEGSKA (reference sequence). CDR3 size: 13 residues. The CDR3 is CSATPSGPYEQYF. The CDR3 coding sequence is TGCAGTGCTACACCTAGCGGGCCCTACGAGCAGTACTTC.

This clonotype was detected only a few times. This rearrangement joins TRBV7-3 to TRBJ1-2; a possible D gene is TRBD1 (5 bases). CDR3 length equals 15 residues. The germline CDR1 and CDR2 sequences are SGHTA and FQGTGA. V lost 5 bases, J lost 8 bases, and 21 bases lay in between. The CDR3: CASSHSYGTRSGYTF. In nucleotides, the CDR3 is TGTGCCAGCAGCCACAGCTACGGGACCCGATCGGGCTACACCTTC.

This clonotype was counted at least ten times. Germline is not matched at one junction end, which may reflect a read error. V is TRBV5-1 and J is TRBJ2-7; a possible D gene is TRBD1 (5 bases). Germline V gene data show CDR1 as SGHRS and CDR2 as YFSETQ. The CDR3 is 13 residues long. CDR3 nucleotides: TGTGCCAGCAGCTTAGGCAGGGCCTACGAGCAGTACTTC. This codes for CASSLGRAYEQYF.

This clonotype was seen at least ten times. CDR3 nucleotides: TGCAGTGCTAGACCGACAGTAAGCTCTGGAAACACCATATATTTT. It yields the protein CSARPTVSSGNTIYF. The rearrangement links TRBV20-1 to TRBJ1-3; D perhaps matches TRBD1 (5 bases). Between the trimmed V and J ends, which lost 2 bases and 0 bases, there was a span of 11 bases. The CDR3 is made up of 15 amino acids. The germline CDR1 and CDR2 sequences are DFQATT and SNEGSKA (reference sequence).

Here the CDR3 reads CSARQSLTENTEAFF. CDR3 sequence (DNA): TGCAGTGCCCGACAGTCTCTCACAGAGAACACTGAAGCTTTCTTT. The V gene is TRBV20-1, the J gene TRBJ1-1; the D gene is possibly TRBD1 (5 bases). The V gene lost 6 bases and the J gene lost 1 base, with 18 bases spanning the gap. The germline V gene encodes CDR1 DFQATT and CDR2 SNEGSKA (reference sequence). The CDR3 loop spans 15 amino acids.

A note on this clonotype: A clone one base away is much larger, so this may be a read error. This chain uses TRBV7-6 with TRBJ1-2; the match to TRBD1 covers 7 bases. Germline CDR1 reads SGHVS; CDR2 reads FNYEAQ. This CDR3 region has 15 residues. CDR3 sequence (DNA): TGTGCCAACAGCGCGGGACAGAAAGCTAACTATGGCTACACCTTC. It encodes CANSAGQKANYGYTF.

In this sample, this clonotype turned up many times. The DNA for the CDR3 is TGCAGTGCTAGAGTGGCAAATAGGGATGAAAAACTGTTTTTT. The encoded protein is CSARVANRDEKLFF. The chain has TRBV20-1 and TRBJ1-4; D is undetermined. The germline gives CDR1 DFQATT, CDR2 SNEGSKA (reference sequence). V shed 1 base and J shed 6 bases, with 12 bases lying between them. This CDR3 spans 14 amino acids.

This clonotype was observed once. The chain has TRBV20-1 and TRBJ1-4; D is ambiguous. CDR3 length: 15 residues. The germline V gene has CDR1 DFQATT and CDR2 SNEGSKA (reference sequence). The V end lost 1 base, the J end lost 5 bases, and 14 bases lay between the germline ends. The CDR3 bases are TGCAGTGCTAGAGGATTGAGCGCTTCCAATGAAAAACTGTTTTTT. Translated: CSARGLSASNEKLFF.

Many counts were recorded for this clonotype. V gene TRBV7-2 combines with J gene TRBJ2-7, with D perhaps matching TRBD1 or TRBD2 (5 bases each). From germline, CDR1 is SGHTA and CDR2 FQGNSA. V lost 5 bases and J lost 6, with 17 bases in between. The length of the CDR3 is 14 residues. CDR3 in amino acids: CASSPPLVGTEQYF. The CDR3 region has the DNA TGTGCCAGCAGCCCCCCGCTTGTGGGGACCGAGCAGTACTTC.

This clonotype was picked up many times. The V gene is TRBV19, the J gene TRBJ1-5, with D tentatively TRBD1 (5 bases). This CDR3 has 13 residues. The V end was cut by 7 bases, the J end by 5 bases, with 12 bases between. In germline, CDR1 is LNHDA, CDR2 SQIVND (reference sequence). The CDR3 DNA reads TGTGCCAGTACAAAGGGGCTCGATCAGCCCCAGCATTTT. Its translation: CASTKGLDQPQHF.

This clonotype was counted ten times or more. The rearrangement joins TRBV7-9 to TRBJ2-7; D gene ambiguous. Germline CDR1 SEHNR, CDR2 FQNEAQ (reference sequence). V lost 7 bases and J 3 bases, leaving 22 bases between the germline ends. The CDR3 sequence is 16 residues long. For the CDR3, the DNA is TGTGCCAGCAACTCGATGGGTTCCAGGAGAATCTACGAGCAGTACTTC. It specifies CASNSMGSRRIYEQYF.

This chain connects TRBV29-1 to TRBJ1-2; 10 bases are shared with TRBD1. V lost 4 bases to trimming and J lost 2 bases; unmatched junction nucleotides: 4. The CDR3 has 14 residues. Germline V gene lookup returns CDR1 SQVTM and CDR2 ANQGSEA. The CDR3 reads CSVGTGGENYGYTF. CDR3 DNA sequence: TGCAGCGTTGGGACAGGGGGTGAGAACTATGGCTACACCTTC. The full variable domain, rest sourced from reference TRBV29-1 and TRBJ1-2, is SAVISQKPSRDICQRGTSLTIQCQVDSQVTMMFWYRQQPGQSLTLIATANQGSEATYESGFVIDKFPISRPNLTFSTLTVSNMSPEDSSIYLCSVGTGGENYGYTFGSGTRLTVV.

This sequence joins TRBV6-1 and TRBJ2-5; D may be TRBD2 (6 bases). V was clipped by 5 bases and J by 2 bases, with 12 bases between them. The CDR3 has 14 residues. CDR1 is MNHNS and CDR2 is SASEGT in the germline V gene. Here the CDR3 DNA reads TGTGCCAGCAGTATGCGGGACGCACAAGAGACCCAGTACTTC. It translates to CASSMRDAQETQYF.

The V and J genes are TRBV20-1 and TRBJ2-7, with D maybe TRBD1 (6 bases). This CDR3 has 11 residues. The germline V gene has CDR1 DFQATT and CDR2 SNEGSKA (reference sequence). Trimming left V 6 bases short and J 9 bases short, with 15 bases between. CDR3 loop: CSAPNRVGQYF. CDR3 DNA: TGCAGTGCACCCAACAGGGTTGGGCAGTACTTC.

This clonotype was detected ten times or more. V usage is TRBV20-1 and J usage is TRBJ1-2, with a tentative D call TRBD1 (6 bases). The germline V gene encodes CDR1 DFQATT and CDR2 SNEGSKA (reference sequence). The CDR3 is 11 amino acids. V lost 3 bases to trimming and J lost 6 bases, with 8 bases between them. This CDR3 reads CSASGTHGYTF. CDR3 coding DNA: TGCAGTGCTAGCGGGACACATGGCTACACCTTC.